These T cell receptor beta chains were read from a single sample in a study of CXCR3-negative and CXCR3-positive naive CD8 T cells. TCRdb reprocessed the 5' RACE reads and reports one entry per CDR3 protein, with no DNA. Its table lists some 40,000 distinct CDR3 sequences. Material for sequencing was memory CD8+ T cells from blood. The receptors were gathered from a human donor in good health. Some clones in this sample may be carry-over from other donors' samples. Each CDR3 is given with its conserved first and last residue. Each record gives: clone size, J gene, V gene, CDR3 protein. Some rows have no size entry. The others give once, few or many, or a class for an expanded clone.

abundance: NA
j_gene: TRBJ2-3
v_gene: TRBV6-4
CDR3aa: CASSTDPGSTDTQYF

abundance: medium-sized
j_gene: TRBJ2-1
v_gene: TRBV6-4
CDR3aa: CASSDRDNNEQFF

abundance: NA
j_gene: TRBJ2-1
v_gene: TRBV29-1
CDR3aa: CSVTAVDIGEQFF

abundance: NA
j_gene: TRBJ2-7
v_gene: TRBV29-1
CDR3aa: CSVVLAASYEQYF

abundance: NA
j_gene: TRBJ2-7
v_gene: TRBV20-1
CDR3aa: CSASGTSVYEQYF

abundance: NA
j_gene: TRBJ1-1
v_gene: TRBV6-4
CDR3aa: CASRDTLAAFF

abundance: NA
j_gene: TRBJ2-5
v_gene: TRBV7-2
CDR3aa: CASSSELASETQYF

abundance: NA
j_gene: TRBJ2-7
v_gene: TRBV6-2/TRBV6-3
CDR3aa: CASSLGRLNEQYF

abundance: NA
j_gene: TRBJ1-1
v_gene: TRBV14
CDR3aa: CASSQGPGQEAKSFF

abundance: NA
j_gene: TRBJ1-2
v_gene: TRBV29-1
CDR3aa: CSVGAEDDYGYTF

abundance: NA
j_gene: TRBJ2-1
v_gene: TRBV28
CDR3aa: CASSLAGAGGDYNEQFF

abundance: NA
j_gene: TRBJ2-1
v_gene: TRBV6-5
CDR3aa: CASSSSYGLAGGNYNEQFF

abundance: NA
j_gene: TRBJ2-5
v_gene: TRBV29-1
CDR3aa: CSVGTGTGGVTQYF

abundance: NA
j_gene: TRBJ2-3
v_gene: TRBV12-3/TRBV12-4
CDR3aa: CASRTGSTDTQYF

abundance: NA
j_gene: TRBJ2-3
v_gene: TRBV12-3/TRBV12-4
CDR3aa: CASSSGLASTHHPADTQYF

abundance: NA
j_gene: TRBJ2-1
v_gene: TRBV7-2
CDR3aa: CASSPEKDRDFKDEQFF

abundance: NA
j_gene: TRBJ1-2
v_gene: TRBV7-3
CDR3aa: CASSLKSGRGRIDYGYTF

abundance: NA
j_gene: TRBJ1-2
v_gene: TRBV29-1
CDR3aa: CSAGPILYGYTF

abundance: NA
j_gene: TRBJ2-7
v_gene: TRBV6-2/TRBV6-3
CDR3aa: CASSSSGLPYEQYF

abundance: NA
j_gene: TRBJ2-7
v_gene: TRBV6-2/TRBV6-3
CDR3aa: CASSYTWNYEQYF

abundance: NA
j_gene: TRBJ2-7
v_gene: TRBV29-1
CDR3aa: CSVENRGYEQYF

abundance: NA
j_gene: TRBJ2-1
v_gene: TRBV10-3
CDR3aa: CAISEGTGIIEQFF

abundance: NA
j_gene: TRBJ2-5
v_gene: TRBV15
CDR3aa: CATSREASGETQYF

abundance: NA
j_gene: TRBJ1-2
v_gene: TRBV4-3
CDR3aa: CASSQELWPTDGYTF

abundance: NA
j_gene: TRBJ1-1
v_gene: TRBV4-3
CDR3aa: CASRPLGSTEAFF

abundance: NA
j_gene: TRBJ2-7
v_gene: TRBV7-8
CDR3aa: CASSSGPWQYF

abundance: NA
j_gene: TRBJ2-5
v_gene: TRBV28
CDR3aa: CASSSTDETQYF

abundance: NA
j_gene: TRBJ2-5
v_gene: TRBV15
CDR3aa: CATSGRTGGARETQYF

abundance: NA
j_gene: TRBJ1-2
v_gene: TRBV6-2/TRBV6-3
CDR3aa: CASSYVGADGYTF

abundance: NA
j_gene: TRBJ1-2
v_gene: TRBV10-2
CDR3aa: CASSESVNSFSGYTF

abundance: NA
j_gene: TRBJ2-1
v_gene: TRBV9
CDR3aa: CASSPSPSEQFF

abundance: NA
j_gene: TRBJ2-7
v_gene: TRBV14
CDR3aa: CASSRNQGDYEQYF

abundance: NA
j_gene: TRBJ2-3
v_gene: TRBV4-2
CDR3aa: CASKTGGGDADTQYF

abundance: NA
j_gene: TRBJ2-1
v_gene: TRBV29-1
CDR3aa: CSAAAGSYNEQFF

abundance: NA
j_gene: TRBJ2-3
v_gene: TRBV28
CDR3aa: CASTGTGAADTQYF

abundance: NA
j_gene: TRBJ2-3
v_gene: TRBV18
CDR3aa: CASSPFPPNTEDTQYF

abundance: NA
j_gene: TRBJ1-4
v_gene: TRBV6-1
CDR3aa: CASNNRENEKLFF

abundance: NA
j_gene: TRBJ2-6
v_gene: TRBV10-1
CDR3aa: CASREDRGGSGANVLTF

abundance: NA
j_gene: TRBJ1-1
v_gene: TRBV9
CDR3aa: CASSVVGGASEAFF